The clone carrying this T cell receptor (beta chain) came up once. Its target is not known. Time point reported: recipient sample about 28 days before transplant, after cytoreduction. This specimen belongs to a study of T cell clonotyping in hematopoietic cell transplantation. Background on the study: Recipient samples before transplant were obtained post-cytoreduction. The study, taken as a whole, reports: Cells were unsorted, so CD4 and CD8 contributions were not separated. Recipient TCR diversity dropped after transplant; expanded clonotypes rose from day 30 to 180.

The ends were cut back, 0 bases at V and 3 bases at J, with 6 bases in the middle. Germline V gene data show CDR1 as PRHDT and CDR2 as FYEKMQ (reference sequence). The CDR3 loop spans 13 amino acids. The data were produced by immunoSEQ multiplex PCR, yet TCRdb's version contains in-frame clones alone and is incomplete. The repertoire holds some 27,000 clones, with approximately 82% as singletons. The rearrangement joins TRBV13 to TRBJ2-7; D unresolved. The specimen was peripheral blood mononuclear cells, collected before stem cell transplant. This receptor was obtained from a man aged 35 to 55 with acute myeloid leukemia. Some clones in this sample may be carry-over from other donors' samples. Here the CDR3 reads CASSLGGYYEQYF. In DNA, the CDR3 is TGTGCCAGCAGCTTAGGGGGGTACTACGAGCAGTACTTC.